Given below is one TCR beta chain in context. This sample is drawn from a study of T cell responses to AZD1222 COVID-19 vaccine. Assay: immunoSEQ multiplex PCR; the TCRdb copy retains only in-frame clones and omits some. The repertoire holds around 91,000 clones, with over 75% as singletons. Trimming shortened V by 6 bases and J by 5 bases, and 11 bases separated the two germline ends. The germline CDR1 and CDR2 sequences are SEHNR and FQNEAQ (reference sequence). The CDR3 consists of 13 residues. This sequence was found in an adult in good health. V usage is TRBV7-9 and J usage is TRBJ2-1; no firm D call. Sequencing was performed on peripheral blood, taken on day 0 of AZD1222 vaccination. The CDR3 loop reads CASSTIADNEQFF. The DNA for the CDR3 is TGTGCCAGCAGTACGATAGCCGACAATGAGCAGTTCTTC. Drawing the rest from reference TRBV7-9 and TRBJ2-1, the complete variable domain is DTGVSQNPRHKITKRGQNVTFRCDPISEHNRLYWYRQTLGQGPEFLTYFQNEAQLEKSRLLSDRFSAERPKGSFSTLEIQRTEQGDSAMYLCASSTIADNEQFFGPGTRLTVL.